This T cell receptor beta chain was observed in a study of shared clonotypes between healthy human individuals. As for the study in general: Donors, aged 18 to 49, were a couple of women and a few men.

The method was immunoSEQ multiplex PCR; TCRdb's version includes in-frame clones alone and lacks a portion of them. The table shows some 1,100,000 clones, with 78% occurring only once. Overall study findings and caveats: Even with large depth, rarefaction showed that sorted-subset sequencing was incomplete. Across subsets, estimated richness was generally greater for naive than for memory populations.

This CDR3 comprises 14 residues. Per germline, CDR1 SGHVS and CDR2 FQNEAQ. The V end was cut by 5 bases, the J end by 8 bases, with 18 bases between. This clone has a single count. Its antigen is undetermined. Sequenced input: memory CD4+ T cells from PBMCs. Subset denoted: CD45RA-negative fraction. The source of this sequence is a man aged 18 to 30 in good health. Some clones in this sample may be carry-over from other donors' samples. The rearrangement uses TRBV7-8 and TRBJ1-2; D might be TRBD1 (6 bases). This chain's CDR3 is CASSVLRQGPGYTF. The CDR3 coding sequence is TGTGCCAGCAGCGTCCTACGGCAGGGGCCCGGCTACACCTTC.